Below are 10 T cell receptor beta chains sequenced from a single sample in a study of shared clonotypes between healthy human individuals. TCRdb keeps only in-frame clones here, not all; method: immunoSEQ multiplex PCR. Of about 530,000 clones listed, 90% to 97% are singletons. The sample consisted of naive CD4+ T cells sorted from blood. Subset reported: CD45RA+ positively selected. The receptor set was obtained from a woman in her 30s in good health.

This clone has just one count. The genes are TRBV28 and TRBJ1-5; TRBD1 might be the D (6 bases). Germline V gene data show CDR1 as MDHEN and CDR2 as SYDVKM. The V gene lost 7 bases and the J gene lost 1 base, with 14 bases spanning the gap. The length of the CDR3 is 15 residues. CDR3 sequence: CASILGGASNQPQHF. In DNA, the CDR3 is TGTGCCAGCATACTGGGGGGGGCCAGCAATCAGCCCCAGCATTTT.

This clone was seen once. The CDR3 sequence: CASSNGLAGRGFEQYF. The CDR3 DNA sequence: TGTGCCAGCAGCAACGGACTAGCGGGACGAGGATTCGAGCAGTACTTC. The chain joins TRBV5-6 to TRBJ2-7, with 12 bases lining up with TRBD2. CDR3 length: 16 amino acids. Germline assignment: CDR1 SGHDT and CDR2 YYEEEE. J was trimmed by 6 bases and V by 4 bases; bases with no gene match: 11.

This chain links TRBV11-3 with TRBJ2-7; 9 bases line up with TRBD2. From germline, CDR1 is SGHNT and CDR2 YENEEA. The CDR3 is made up of 15 amino acids. The J segment lost 3 bases and the V segment lost 4 bases, leaving 7 bases of the junction unmatched. The CDR3 DNA follows: TGTGCCAGCAGCTCAACTAGCGGGCGCCGCTACGAGCAGTACTTC. It is translated as CASSSTSGRRYEQYF.

The chain carries TRBV27 and TRBJ2-1; 9 bases map to TRBD2. Germline V CDR1 and CDR2: MNHEY, SMNVEV (reference sequence). The CDR3 has 15 residues. The J segment lost 7 bases and the V segment lost 5 bases, leaving 9 bases of the junction unmatched. CDR3 DNA: TGTGCCAGCAGTCCCGGGGCTAGCGGGAAAAATGAGCAGTTCTTC. It yields the protein CASSPGASGKNEQFF.

The V and J genes are TRBV5-8 and TRBJ2-7; 7 bases fit TRBD2. The V gene's germline CDR1 is SGHTS and CDR2 YDEGEE. The CDR3 length is 15 residues. V shed 2 bases, J shed 2 bases, and the junction held 7 bases outside the gene matches. Written as DNA, the CDR3 is TGTGCCAGCAGCTTCCAACGGGACTATACCTACGAGCAGTACTTC. It translates to CASSFQRDYTYEQYF.

The V and J genes are TRBV6-5 and TRBJ2-2, with TRBD1 identical over 7 bases. Trimming removed 6 bases from V and 0 bases from J; junction bases left unmatched: 4. Per the germline V gene, CDR1 is MNHEY and CDR2 is SVGAGI. The CDR3 length is 15 residues. The CDR3 loop is CASSRDRTNTGELFF. The DNA for the CDR3 is TGTGCCAGCAGCCGGGACAGAACGAACACCGGGGAGCTGTTTTTT.

The rearrangement uses TRBV5-1 and TRBJ1-4, with TRBD1 matching 9 bases. V lost 0 bases and J lost 7; bases outside the gene matches: 7. Germline CDR1 is SGHRS and CDR2 is YFSETQ. The CDR3 runs 16 residues. The CDR3 protein is CASSLGMGQGGEKLFF. CDR3 DNA sequence: TGCGCCAGCAGCTTGGGCATGGGACAGGGTGGTGAAAAACTGTTTTTT.

The chain couples TRBV28 to TRBJ2-5; possibly TRBD2 for D (6 bases). V lost 8 bases and J lost 5, with 18 bases in between. Per the germline V gene, CDR1 is MDHEN and CDR2 is SYDVKM. The CDR3 covers 14 residues. The CDR3 region is CASEEGGAGETQYF. In DNA form, the CDR3 reads TGTGCCAGCGAGGAGGGTGGGGCAGGGGAGACCCAGTACTTC.

The chain has TRBV29-1 and TRBJ2-5; 8 bases match TRBD1. V shed 7 bases and J 3 bases; nucleotides not matched to a gene: 7. The CDR3 runs 13 residues. The V gene's germline CDR1 is SQVTM and CDR2 ANQGSEA. The CDR3: CSGRGRGEETQYF. CDR3 DNA sequence: TGCAGCGGCAGGGGGCGCGGGGAAGAGACCCAGTACTTC.

The V gene is TRBV28, the J gene TRBJ1-5; the D gene is possibly TRBD1 (6 bases). The length of the CDR3 is 15 residues. Trimming left V 5 bases short and J 3 bases short, with 14 bases between. Looked up from germline, CDR1 is MDHEN and CDR2 is SYDVKM. The chain's CDR3 is CASSAPGTPNQPQHF. The CDR3 bases are TGTGCCAGCAGTGCCCCCGGGACACCCAATCAGCCCCAGCATTTT.